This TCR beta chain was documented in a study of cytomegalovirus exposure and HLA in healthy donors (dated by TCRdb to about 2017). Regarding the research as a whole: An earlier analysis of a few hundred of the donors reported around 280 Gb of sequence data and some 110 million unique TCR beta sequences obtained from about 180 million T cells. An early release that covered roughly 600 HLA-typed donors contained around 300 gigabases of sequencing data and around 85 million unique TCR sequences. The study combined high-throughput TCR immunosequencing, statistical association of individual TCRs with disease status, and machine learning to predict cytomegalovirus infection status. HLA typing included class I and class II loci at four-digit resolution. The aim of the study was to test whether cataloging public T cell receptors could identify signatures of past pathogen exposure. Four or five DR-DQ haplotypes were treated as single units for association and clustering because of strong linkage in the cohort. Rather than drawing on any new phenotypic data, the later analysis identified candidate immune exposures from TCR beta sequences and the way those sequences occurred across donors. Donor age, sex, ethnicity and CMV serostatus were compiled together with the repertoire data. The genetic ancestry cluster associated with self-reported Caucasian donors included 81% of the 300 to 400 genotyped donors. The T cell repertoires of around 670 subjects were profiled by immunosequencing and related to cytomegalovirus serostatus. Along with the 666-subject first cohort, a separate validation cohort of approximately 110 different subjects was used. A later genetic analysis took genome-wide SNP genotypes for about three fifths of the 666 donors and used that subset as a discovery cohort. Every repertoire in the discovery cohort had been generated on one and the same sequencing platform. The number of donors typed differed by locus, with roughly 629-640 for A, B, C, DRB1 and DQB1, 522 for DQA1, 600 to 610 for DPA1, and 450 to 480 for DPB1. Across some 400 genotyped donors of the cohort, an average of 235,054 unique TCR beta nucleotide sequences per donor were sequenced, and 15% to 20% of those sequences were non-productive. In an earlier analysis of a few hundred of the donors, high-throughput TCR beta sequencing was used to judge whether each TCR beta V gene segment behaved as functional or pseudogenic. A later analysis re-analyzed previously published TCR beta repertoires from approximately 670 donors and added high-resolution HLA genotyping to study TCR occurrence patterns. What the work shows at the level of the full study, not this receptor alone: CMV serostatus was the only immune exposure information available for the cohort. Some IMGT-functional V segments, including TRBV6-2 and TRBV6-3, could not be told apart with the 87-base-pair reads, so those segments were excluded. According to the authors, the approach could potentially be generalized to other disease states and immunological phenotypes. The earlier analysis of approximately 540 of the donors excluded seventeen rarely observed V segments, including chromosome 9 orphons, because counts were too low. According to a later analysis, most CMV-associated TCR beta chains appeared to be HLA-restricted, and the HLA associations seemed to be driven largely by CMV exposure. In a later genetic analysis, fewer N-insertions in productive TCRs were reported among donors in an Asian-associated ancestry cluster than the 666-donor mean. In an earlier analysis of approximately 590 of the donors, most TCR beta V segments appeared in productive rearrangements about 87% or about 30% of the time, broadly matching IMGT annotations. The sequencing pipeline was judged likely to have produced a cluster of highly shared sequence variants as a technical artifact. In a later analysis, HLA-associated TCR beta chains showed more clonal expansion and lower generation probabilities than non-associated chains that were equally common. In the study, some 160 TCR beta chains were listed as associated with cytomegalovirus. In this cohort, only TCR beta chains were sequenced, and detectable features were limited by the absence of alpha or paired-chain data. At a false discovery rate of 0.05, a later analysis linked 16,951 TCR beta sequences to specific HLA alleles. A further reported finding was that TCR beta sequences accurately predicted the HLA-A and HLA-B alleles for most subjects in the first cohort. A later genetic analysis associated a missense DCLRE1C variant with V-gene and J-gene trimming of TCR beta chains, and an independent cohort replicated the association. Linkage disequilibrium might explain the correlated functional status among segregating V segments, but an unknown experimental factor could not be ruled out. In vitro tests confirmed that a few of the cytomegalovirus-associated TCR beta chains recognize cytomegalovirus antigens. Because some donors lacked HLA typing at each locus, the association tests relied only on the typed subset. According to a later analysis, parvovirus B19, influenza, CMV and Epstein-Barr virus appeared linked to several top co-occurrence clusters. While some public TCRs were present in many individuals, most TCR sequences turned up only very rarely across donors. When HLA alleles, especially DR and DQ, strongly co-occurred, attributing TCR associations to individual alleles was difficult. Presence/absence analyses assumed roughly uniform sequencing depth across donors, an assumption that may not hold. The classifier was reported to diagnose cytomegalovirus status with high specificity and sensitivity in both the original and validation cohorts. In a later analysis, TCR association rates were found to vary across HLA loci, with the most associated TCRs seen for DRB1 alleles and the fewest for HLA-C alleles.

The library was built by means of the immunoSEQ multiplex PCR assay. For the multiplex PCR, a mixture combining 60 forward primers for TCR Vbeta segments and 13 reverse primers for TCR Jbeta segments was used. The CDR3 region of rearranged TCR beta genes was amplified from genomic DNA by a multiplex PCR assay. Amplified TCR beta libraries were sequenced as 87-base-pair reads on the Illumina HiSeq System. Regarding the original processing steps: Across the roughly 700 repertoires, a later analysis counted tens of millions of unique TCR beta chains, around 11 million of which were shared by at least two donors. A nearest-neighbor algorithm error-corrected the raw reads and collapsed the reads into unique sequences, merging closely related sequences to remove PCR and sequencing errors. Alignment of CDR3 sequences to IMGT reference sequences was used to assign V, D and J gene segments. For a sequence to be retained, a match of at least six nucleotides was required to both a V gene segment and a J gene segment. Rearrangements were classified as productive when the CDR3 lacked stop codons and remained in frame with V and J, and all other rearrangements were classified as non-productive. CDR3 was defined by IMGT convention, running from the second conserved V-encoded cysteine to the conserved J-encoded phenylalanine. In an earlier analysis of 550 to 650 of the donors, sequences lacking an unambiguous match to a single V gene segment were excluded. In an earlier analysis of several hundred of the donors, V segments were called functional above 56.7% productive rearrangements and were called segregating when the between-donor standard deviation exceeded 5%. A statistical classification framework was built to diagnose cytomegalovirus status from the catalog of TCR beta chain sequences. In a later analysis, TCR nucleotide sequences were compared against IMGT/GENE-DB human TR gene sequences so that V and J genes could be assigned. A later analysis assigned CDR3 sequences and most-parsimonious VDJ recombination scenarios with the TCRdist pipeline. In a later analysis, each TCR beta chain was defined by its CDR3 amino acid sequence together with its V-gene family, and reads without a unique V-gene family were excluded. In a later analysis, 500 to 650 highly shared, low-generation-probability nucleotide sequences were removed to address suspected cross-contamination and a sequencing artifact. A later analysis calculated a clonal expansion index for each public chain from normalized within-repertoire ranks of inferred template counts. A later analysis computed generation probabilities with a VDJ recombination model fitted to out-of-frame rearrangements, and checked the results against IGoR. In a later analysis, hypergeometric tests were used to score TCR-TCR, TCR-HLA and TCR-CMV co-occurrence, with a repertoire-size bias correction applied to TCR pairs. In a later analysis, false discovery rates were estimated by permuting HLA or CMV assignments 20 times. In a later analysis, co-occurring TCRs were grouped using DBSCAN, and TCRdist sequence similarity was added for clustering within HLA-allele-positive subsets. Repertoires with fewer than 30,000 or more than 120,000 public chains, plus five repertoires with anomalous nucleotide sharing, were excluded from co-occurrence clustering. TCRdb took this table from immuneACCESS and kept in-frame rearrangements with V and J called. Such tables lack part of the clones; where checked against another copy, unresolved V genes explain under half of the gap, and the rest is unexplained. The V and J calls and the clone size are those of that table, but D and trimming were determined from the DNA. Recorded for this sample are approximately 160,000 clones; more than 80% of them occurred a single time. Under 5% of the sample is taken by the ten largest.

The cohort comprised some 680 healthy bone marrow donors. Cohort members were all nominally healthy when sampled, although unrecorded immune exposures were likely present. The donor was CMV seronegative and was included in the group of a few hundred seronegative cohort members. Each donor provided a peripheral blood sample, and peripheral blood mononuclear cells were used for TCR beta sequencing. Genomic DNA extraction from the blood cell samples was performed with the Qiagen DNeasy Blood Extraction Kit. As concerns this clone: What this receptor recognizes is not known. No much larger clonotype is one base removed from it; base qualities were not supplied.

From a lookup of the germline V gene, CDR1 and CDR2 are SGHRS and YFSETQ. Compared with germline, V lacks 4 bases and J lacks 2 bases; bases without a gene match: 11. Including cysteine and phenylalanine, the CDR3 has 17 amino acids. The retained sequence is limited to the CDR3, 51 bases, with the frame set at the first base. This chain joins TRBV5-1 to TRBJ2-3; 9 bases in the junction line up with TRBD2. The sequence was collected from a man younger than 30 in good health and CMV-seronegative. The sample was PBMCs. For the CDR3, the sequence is CASSRGTSPRNTDTQYF. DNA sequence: TGCGCCAGCAGCCGAGGGACTAGCCCTAGGAACACAGATACGCAGTATTTT.